These T cell receptor beta chains were read from a single sample in a study of shared clonotypes between healthy human individuals. Using immunoSEQ multiplex PCR, the repertoire was profiled, and TCRdb retains in-frame clones only, with some absent. The repertoire consists of about 1.1 million clones, with around 78% occurring once and the leading ten covering 0.61%. Sample: memory CD4+ T cells from PBMCs. The receptors originated from a man aged 18 to 29 in good health. Some clones in this sample may be carry-over from other donors' samples. The CDR3 runs from the conserved cysteine through the conserved F or W. A D gene is named only where the DNA matches it firmly. Where a row states a size, it is once, few, many or the class of an expanded clone; other rows omit it.

TGTGCCACCAGCAGAGTTGGCGGGAAGGAGACCCAGTACTTC	CATSRVGGKETQYF	.	TRBJ2-5	.	TRBV15	14
TGCGCCAGCAGCCAAGGAGTGAGACTAGCGGGAGTCAATGAGCAGTTCTTC	CASSQGVRLAGVNEQFF	TRBD2	TRBJ2-1	.	TRBV4-3	17
TGTGCCAGCAGTTTGGCCGGGACAGGGTTCTCCACCGGGGAGCTGTTTTTT	CASSLAGTGFSTGELFF	TRBD1	TRBJ2-2	many	TRBV28	17
TGCGCCAGCAGCCCCGGACTAGCGGGAGGTGTGGGGGAGACCCAGTACTTC	CASSPGLAGGVGETQYF	TRBD2	TRBJ2-5	.	TRBV5-1	17
TGTGCCAGCAGCCAACTGTCCCGTGAGGCTGAAGCTTTCTTT	CASSQLSREAEAFF	.	TRBJ1-1	few	TRBV4-2	14
TGTGCCAGCAGTGATCAGGGGGCCTTCTACGAGCAGTACTTC	CASSDQGAFYEQYF	TRBD1	TRBJ2-7	.	TRBV2	14
TGTGCCAGCTCACGTCACTTCGGGGACTACACCGGGGAGCTGTTTTTT	CASSRHFGDYTGELFF	.	TRBJ2-2	.	TRBV9	16
TGTGCCAGCAGTACGACTGTACAGGGGGAGCTGAAAGCTTTCTTT	CASSTTVQGELKAFF	TRBD1	TRBJ1-1	once	TRBV6-5	15
TGTGCCATCAGTGGGGCTAGCGGGGAAACCCCCCCGTACAATGAGCAGTTCTTC	CAISGASGETPPYNEQFF	TRBD2	TRBJ2-1	.	TRBV10-3	18
TGTGCCAGTAGCCCGGGGACAGGGACGACCTACGAGCAGTACTTC	CASSPGTGTTYEQYF	TRBD1	TRBJ2-7	once	TRBV19	15
TGCGCCAGCAGCCCCCCTGGGGGCGGGAACACTGAAGCTTTCTTT	CASSPPGGGNTEAFF	.	TRBJ1-1	.	TRBV5-1	15
TGTGCCAGCAGGCCTGGTCCCTATGGCTACACCTTC	CASRPGPYGYTF	.	TRBJ1-2	.	TRBV2	12
TGTGCCAGCAGCCAATTAGGGGGAGGCAATCAGCCCCAGCATTTT	CASSQLGGGNQPQHF	.	TRBJ1-5	many	TRBV16	15
TGTGCCAGCAGCCCCCAGGGAGAGCAGTTCTTC	CASSPQGEQFF	.	TRBJ2-1	.	TRBV6-6	11
TGCGCCAGCAAGTCCGGGGGCGGATACAATGAGCAGTTCTTC	CASKSGGGYNEQFF	.	TRBJ2-1	once	TRBV5-1	14
TGTGCCAGCAGCCCTAGTTCGGGTGGCCTGACCCAGTACTTC	CASSPSSGGLTQYF	.	TRBJ2-5	.	TRBV7-3	14
TGTGCCAGCAGCGTAAGTGGCTTT	CASSVSGF	.	TRBJ1-4	once	TRBV9	8
TGTGCCAGCAGTTTATTCGGGGCAGCTACTAATGAAAAACTGTTTTTT	CASSLFGAATNEKLFF	.	TRBJ1-4	.	TRBV28	16
TGTGCCAGCAGGGAACAGGGAACTGAAGCTTTCTTT	CASREQGTEAFF	.	TRBJ1-1	.	TRBV2	12
TGTGCCACCGGCGCCGACAGGGACCCTGGAAACACCATATATTTT	CATGADRDPGNTIYF	TRBD1	TRBJ1-3	few	TRBV10-3	15
TGTGCCAGCACCATGGGTGGGCCCCGTTCCTACGAGCAGTACTTC	CASTMGGPRSYEQYF	.	TRBJ2-7	few	TRBV5-6	15
TGTGCCAGCAGTGAGTCAGGGGGCAGATACGAGCAGTACTTC	CASSESGGRYEQYF	TRBD1	TRBJ2-7	many	TRBV2	14
TGTGCCAGCAGTTTAAGAGTTTATGGCTACACCTTC	CASSLRVYGYTF	.	TRBJ1-2	once	TRBV28	12
TGTGCCAGTAGTGTTGGGGGACGGAGACTCTACAATGAGCAGTTCTTC	CASSVGGRRLYNEQFF	.	TRBJ2-1	few	TRBV19	16
TGTGCCAGCAGCTTAAGCTCGGGGGGCACTGAAGCTTTCTTT	CASSLSSGGTEAFF	.	TRBJ1-1	.	TRBV7-9	14
TGTGCCAGCAGACTAGGTTCGAACACCGGGGAGCTGTTTTTT	CASRLGSNTGELFF	.	TRBJ2-2	.	TRBV2	14
TGTGCCAGCAGCTTAGTACGCATAGAGCAGTTCTTC	CASSLVRIEQFF	.	TRBJ2-1	once	TRBV5-5	12
TGTGCCAGCAGTTTTTTGGGGGTTCCCTACGAGCAGTACTTC	CASSFLGVPYEQYF	.	TRBJ2-7	.	TRBV28	14
TGTGCCAGCAGCCAGGGCCAAGAGACCCAGTACTTC	CASSQGQETQYF	.	TRBJ2-5	.	TRBV28	12
TGTGCCACCGCGACAGGACAGAACACTGAAGCTTTCTTT	CATATGQNTEAFF	.	TRBJ1-1	.	TRBV10-3	13
TGTGCCAGCAGTGATATCAGGTCTTTGAGCAATCAGCCCCAGCATTTT	CASSDIRSLSNQPQHF	.	TRBJ1-5	.	TRBV6-1	16
TGTGCCAGCTCACTAGCGGGAGTTTCACTAGATACGCAGTATTTT	CASSLAGVSLDTQYF	TRBD2	TRBJ2-3	.	TRBV18	15
TGCGCCAGCAGCGAGGGACTCCAAGAGACCCAGTACTTC	CASSEGLQETQYF	.	TRBJ2-5	.	TRBV5-1	13
TGTGCCAGCAGGGTATTATGGGGGAACACCGGGGAGCTGTTTTTT	CASRVLWGNTGELFF	.	TRBJ2-2	.	TRBV28	15
TGTGCCAGTAGTTTGGCAGCTGGAAACACCATATATTTT	CASSLAAGNTIYF	.	TRBJ1-3	.	TRBV19	13
TGTGCCAGCAGTTTCAGGGGGCTGAAAACTGAAGCTTTCTTT	CASSFRGLKTEAFF	TRBD1	TRBJ1-1	few	TRBV28	14
TGTGCCAGCAGCTTAGGGTCCGGGAACGGAAACACCATATATTTT	CASSLGSGNGNTIYF	.	TRBJ1-3	.	TRBV7-9	15
TGTGCCAGCTCTTATTTAGGGGGGTTGGATACTGAAGCTTTCTTT	CASSYLGGLDTEAFF	.	TRBJ1-1	.	TRBV18	15